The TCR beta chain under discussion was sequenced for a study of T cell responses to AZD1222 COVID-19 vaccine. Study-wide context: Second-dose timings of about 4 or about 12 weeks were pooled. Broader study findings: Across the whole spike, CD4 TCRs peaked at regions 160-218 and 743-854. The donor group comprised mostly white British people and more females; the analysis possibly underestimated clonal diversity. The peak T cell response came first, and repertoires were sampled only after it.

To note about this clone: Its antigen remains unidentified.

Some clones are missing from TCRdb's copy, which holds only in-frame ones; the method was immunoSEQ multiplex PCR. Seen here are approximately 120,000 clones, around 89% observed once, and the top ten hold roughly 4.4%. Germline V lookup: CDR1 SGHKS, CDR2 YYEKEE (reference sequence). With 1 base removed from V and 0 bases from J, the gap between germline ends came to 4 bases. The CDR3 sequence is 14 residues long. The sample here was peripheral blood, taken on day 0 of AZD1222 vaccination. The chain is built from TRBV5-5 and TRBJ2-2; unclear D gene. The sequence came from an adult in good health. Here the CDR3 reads CASSLRTNTGELFF. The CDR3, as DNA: TGTGCCAGCAGCTTGAGGACGAACACCGGGGAGCTGTTTTTT.